The clone carrying this T cell receptor beta chain was picked up one time. Antigen specificity is unknown. Profiled with immunoSEQ multiplex PCR; TCRdb holds only in-frame clones, not every one. Altogether roughly 96,000 clones are present, roughly 91% being singletons, with the ten largest covering 2%. The sample is drawn from a study of PD-1 blockade in classical Hodgkin lymphoma. Notes on the study in general: Anyone who began nivolumab under 1 year after ASCT was excluded. Before treatment, complete responders showed about the same diversity as newly diagnosed patients. Compared with baseline, CD4+ but not CD8+ TCR diversity had risen significantly by C4D1.

Time point described: cycle 4 day 1 (C4D1), after 5 to 7 weeks of nivolumab. No patient escaped relapse after autologous stem cell transplantation, and brentuximab vedotin exposure varied. Progressive disease, partial response or complete response was each patient's best response. The sample in question was peripheral blood mononuclear cells (PBMCs), obtained before the fourth cycle of nivolumab. The sequence came from a human donor with classical Hodgkin lymphoma.

The CDR3: CASSPTVNTGELFF. The CDR3 DNA reads as TGTGCCAGTAGCCCGACAGTGAACACCGGGGAGCTGTTTTTT. The rearrangement joins TRBV19 to TRBJ2-2; D possibly corresponds to TRBD1 (5 bases). Germline CDR1 and CDR2: LNHDA and SQIVND (reference sequence). The CDR3 loop spans 14 amino acids. Trimming removed 6 bases at V and 1 base at J, with 9 bases between. The variable domain in full, completed from reference TRBV19 and TRBJ2-2, reads DGGITQSPKYLFRKEGQNVTLSCEQNLNHDAMYWYRQDPGQGLRLIYYSQIVNDFQKGDIAEGYSVSREKKESFPLTVTSAQKNPTAFYLCASSPTVNTGELFFGEGSRLTVL.